Listed here are 18 T cell receptor beta chains from one sample, sequenced in a study of T cells in localized non-small cell lung cancer. Sequencing used immunoSEQ multiplex PCR; TCRdb keeps in-frame clones, though not all of them. The repertoire holds roughly 2,000 clones, with roughly 25% as singletons. This specimen was normal lung tissue next to the tumor, taken before any cancer treatment. The receptors derive from a female donor older than 55 with stage III squamous cell lung carcinoma.

This clone was found a few times. The chain combines TRBV14 with TRBJ1-1, with D possibly matching TRBD1 (6 bases). The germline V and J ends were trimmed by 1 base and 11 bases, with 14 bases remaining between them. The CDR3 loop spans 13 amino acids. Germline V gives CDR1 SGHDN, CDR2 FVKESK. The CDR3 spells CASSQAYRGKAFF. CDR3 sequence (DNA): TGTGCCAGCAGCCAAGCCTATAGGGGGAAGGCTTTCTTT.

This clone appeared a few times. This chain connects TRBV6-8 to TRBJ1-1; 9 bases match TRBD1. The V and J ends lost 5 bases and 8 bases, in that order; junction bases with no gene match: 6. CDR3 length: 13 amino acids. The V gene's germline CDR1 is MNHGY and CDR2 SAAAGT. Here the CDR3 DNA reads TGTGCCAGCAGTGCGGGACAGGGCCTCGAAGCTTTCTTT. Protein sequence: CASSAGQGLEAFF.

In this sample, this clone turned up a few times. The chain joins TRBV6-8 to TRBJ1-6; D possibly corresponds to TRBD1 (6 bases). Germline V lookup: CDR1 MNHGY, CDR2 SAAAGT. The CDR3 length is 13 residues. V lost 2 bases and J 12 bases, leaving 11 bases between the germline ends. The CDR3 coding sequence is TGTGCCAGCAGTTACGGACAGACTTTACCCCTCCACTTT. Translating gives CASSYGQTLPLHF.

This clone has only a few counts. This chain connects TRBV30 to TRBJ2-5; tentatively, D is TRBD1 or TRBD2 (5 bases each). V was cut by 3 bases and J by 2 bases, with 10 bases left in between. The CDR3 loop spans 13 amino acids. Germline V CDR1 and CDR2: GTSNPN, SVGIG (reference sequence). The CDR3 reads CAWRKRGQETQYF. In DNA, the CDR3 is TGTGCCTGGAGGAAGAGGGGACAAGAGACCCAGTACTTC.

This clone was detected only a few times. The chain couples TRBV19 to TRBJ1-1; the match to TRBD1 covers 9 bases. CDR3 length: 15 amino acids. V trimming: 1 base; J trimming: 1 base; junction bases outside the gene matches: 1. Germline V gene data show CDR1 as LNHDA and CDR2 as SQIVND (reference sequence). This CDR3 is CASSIATGGNTEAFF. The DNA for the CDR3 is TGTGCCAGTAGTATAGCGACAGGGGGGAACACTGAAGCTTTCTTT.

This clone was observed a single time. This chain links TRBV29-1 with TRBJ2-7; possibly TRBD1 or TRBD2 for D (5 bases each). Germline CDR1 is SQVTM and CDR2 is ANQGSEA. CDR3 length equals 15 residues. CDR3 sequence: CRWDQDRLTCYEQYF. CDR3 nucleotide sequence: TGCAGATGGGACCAAGACCGGCTTACTTGCTACGAGCAGTACTTC.

The genes are TRBV9 and TRBJ2-1, with a possible D match to TRBD2 (6 bases). V was shortened by 5 bases and J by 7 bases, with 16 bases between the two germline ends. Germline CDR1 and CDR2: SGDLS and YYNGEE. CDR3 length equals 14 residues. CDR3 loop: CASSEVLAMNEQFF. The CDR3 DNA is TGTGCCAGCAGTGAAGTACTAGCTATGAATGAGCAGTTCTTC.

The CDR3 region is CASSLEGREETQYF. The CDR3 nucleotides are TGTGCCAGCAGCTTGGAGGGTCGAGAGGAGACCCAGTACTTC. The chain is built from TRBV11-3 and TRBJ2-5, with TRBD2 as a possible D gene (6 bases). This CDR3 region has 14 residues. Germline CDR1 reads SGHNT; CDR2 reads YENEEA. V gave up 3 bases and J gave up 5 bases, with 13 bases separating them.

The gene calls are TRBV28 and TRBJ2-7; D is uncertain. The CDR3 is made up of 16 amino acids. Germline CDR1 reads MDHEN; CDR2 reads SYDVKM. The V and J ends lost 0 bases and 3 bases respectively, with 15 bases between them. The CDR3 DNA is TGTGCCAGCAGTTTATGGGACGGGCAGGCGCGCTACGAGCAGTACTTC. Translating it yields CASSLWDGQARYEQYF.

V is TRBV11-3 and J is TRBJ1-1, with unresolved D. This CDR3 is built from 14 residues. Trimming left V 1 base short and J 1 base short, with 7 bases between. The germline gives CDR1 SGHNT, CDR2 YENEEA. As DNA, the CDR3 is TGTGCCAGCAGCTTAGGTGGATCGAACACTGAAGCTTTCTTT. Translating it yields CASSLGGSNTEAFF.

This chain joins TRBV11-3 and TRBJ2-5; 13 bases agree with TRBD2. The V segment lost 4 bases and the J segment 2 bases; nucleotides outside the gene matches: 1. Germline CDR1 SGHNT, CDR2 YENEEA. The CDR3 length is 15 residues. CDR3 loop: CASSWTSGRQETQYF. CDR3 sequence (DNA): TGTGCCAGCAGCTGGACTAGCGGGAGACAAGAGACCCAGTACTTC. The complete variable domain, with remaining parts taken from reference TRBV11-3 and TRBJ2-5, reads EAGVVQSPRYKIIEKKQPVAFWCNPISGHNTLYWYLQNLGQGPELLIRYENEEAVDDSQLPKDRFSAERLKGVDSTLKIQPAELGDSAVYLCASSWTSGRQETQYFGPGTRLLVL.

This rearrangement joins TRBV6-8 to TRBJ2-2; D might be TRBD1 (5 bases). Germline V lookup: CDR1 MNHGY, CDR2 SAAAGT. Trimming cost V 10 bases and J 3 bases, with 15 bases left between them. The CDR3 length is 14 residues. As DNA, the CDR3 is TGTGCCATCAGAAGGGGCGGCGACACCGGGGAGCTGTTTTTT. Translation gives CAIRRGGDTGELFF.

This clone has only a few counts. The chain employs TRBV11-3 and TRBJ2-7; 7 bases fit TRBD1. The V gene's germline CDR1 is SGHNT and CDR2 YENEEA. With V trimmed by 3 bases and J by 2 bases, 4 bases remained unmatched. The CDR3 totals 14 residues. The CDR3 loop is CASSFQQGPYEQYF. CDR3 sequence (DNA): TGTGCCAGCAGCTTCCAACAGGGGCCCTACGAGCAGTACTTC.

This clone is categorized as medium-sized. V gene TRBV9 combines with J gene TRBJ1-3; the D gene is possibly TRBD1 (6 bases). This CDR3 comprises 14 residues. Germline-derived CDR1 and CDR2 are SGDLS and YYNGEE. V gave up 8 bases and J gave up 3 bases, with 15 bases separating them. The CDR3 reads CASTKTGFGNTIYF. In DNA form, the CDR3 reads TGTGCCAGTACAAAGACAGGCTTTGGAAACACCATATATTTT.

There are a few counts of this clone. The rearrangement joins TRBV6-8 to TRBJ1-1; TRBD1 matches at 9 bases. The V segment lost 5 bases and the J segment 6 bases; nucleotides outside the gene matches: 4. Germline V lookup: CDR1 MNHGY, CDR2 SAAAGT. The length of the CDR3 is 13 residues. CDR3 bases: TGTGCCAGCAGTGTGGACAGGGGTGCTGAAGCTTTCTTT. This codes for CASSVDRGAEAFF.

In this sample, this clone turned up a few times. The rearrangement uses TRBV9 and TRBJ1-1, with TRBD1 identical over 9 bases. This CDR3 contains 16 residues. V lost 7 bases to trimming and J lost 4 bases; unmatched junction nucleotides: 14. Germline-derived CDR1 and CDR2 are SGDLS and YYNGEE. The CDR3 region has the DNA TGTGCCAGCGCCCTTTCACAGGGGGCAGTAAGCACTGAAGCTTTCTTT. Protein product: CASALSQGAVSTEAFF.

The rearrangement uses TRBV10-3 and TRBJ1-6, with D possibly being TRBD1 (6 bases). This CDR3 is built from 15 residues. In germline, CDR1 is ENHRY, CDR2 SYGVKD. V lost 3 bases to trimming and J lost 2 bases, with 8 bases between them. The CDR3 loop is CAISEGGTYNSPLHF. The CDR3 DNA sequence: TGTGCCATCAGTGAAGGGGGTACCTATAATTCACCCCTCCACTTT.

The rearrangement links TRBV6-8 to TRBJ2-2; 8 bases fit TRBD1. Germline-derived CDR1 and CDR2 are MNHGY and SAAAGT. This CDR3 contains 15 residues. V shed 5 bases and J 0 bases; nucleotides not matched to a gene: 2. Here the CDR3 DNA reads TGTGCCAGCAGTCCGGACAGGGCGAACACCGGGGAGCTGTTTTTT. Translated: CASSPDRANTGELFF.